These 23 T cell receptor beta chains were all obtained from the same sample, sequenced in a study of beta chain features in type 1 diabetes (dated 2018 in TCRdb). Overall results and qualifications from the work: In all four CD4+ subsets, TCRB CDR3 length was moderately but significantly shorter in type 1 diabetes patients.

Preparation of the library involved the immunoSEQ multiplex PCR assay. The High Capacity cDNA Reverse Transcription Kit was used to reverse transcribe all of the isolated RNA, meaning that expressed TCRB transcripts were what got sequenced. TCRdb retrieved this table from immuneACCESS and kept in-frame rearrangements only. Not all clones are present; in checked studies, unresolved V genes account for under half, and no reason is known for the remainder. In all, the sample holds 150,000 to 190,000 clones, and 9% to 12% of those were seen once. More than 0.4% of the sample is in the top ten clones. These TCRs are of unknown antigen specificity. Sample: central memory CD4+ T cells from blood. The source of these receptors is a man aged 25-40 years with type 1 diabetes.

This clone was seen only a few times. The rearrangement uses TRBV5-4 and TRBJ2-3; D is unresolved. Trimming removed 1 base at V and 4 bases at J, with 7 bases between. Germline assignment: CDR1 SGHNT and CDR2 YYREEE (reference sequence). The CDR3 is made up of 13 amino acids. This CDR3 reads CASSLFPADTQYF. CDR3 DNA: TGTGCCAGCAGCTTGTTTCCGGCAGATACGCAGTATTTT.

This clone was found a few times. The V gene is TRBV7-9, the J gene TRBJ2-2; 7 bases agree with TRBD2. The CDR3 has 16 residues. V was pared by 5 bases and J by 0 bases, with 6 bases of the junction left unmatched. The V gene's germline CDR1 is SEHNR and CDR2 FQNEAQ (reference sequence). CDR3 sequence reads: CASSPTSSSNTGELFF. CDR3 in DNA: TGTGCCAGCAGCCCGACTAGCAGTTCGAACACCGGGGAGCTGTTTTTT.

This clone was detected only a few times. This chain uses TRBV18 with TRBJ2-7; 9 nucleotides align to TRBD2. The CDR3 has 13 amino acids. The trim removed 6 bases at V and 6 bases at J, leaving 6 bases unmatched. CDR1 and CDR2 from the germline V gene are KGHSH and LQKENI. CDR3 residues: CASSPGTSPEQYF. The CDR3 DNA reads TGTGCCAGCTCCCCGGGGACTAGCCCCGAGCAGTACTTC.

This clone was observed a few times. This chain uses TRBV29-1 with TRBJ1-4; 7 bases agree with TRBD1. The CDR3 spans 15 residues. The J segment lost 0 bases and the V segment lost 1 base, leaving 2 bases of the junction unmatched. In germline, CDR1 is SQVTM, CDR2 ANQGSEA. CDR3 protein: CSVEGTGTTNEKLFF. CDR3 sequence (DNA): TGCAGCGTTGAAGGGACAGGAACAACTAATGAAAAACTGTTTTTT.

This clone was seen a few times. The genes are TRBV2 and TRBJ2-7, with 8 bases that match TRBD2. Unmatched junction bases numbered 10, after V lost 8 bases and J lost 1 base. The length of the CDR3 is 15 residues. Germline-derived CDR1 and CDR2 are SNHLY and FYNNEI. CDR3 protein: CASCSPGLGSYEQYF. CDR3 coding DNA: TGTGCCAGCTGCAGCCCGGGACTAGGGTCCTACGAGCAGTACTTC.

V and J are TRBV11-2 and TRBJ1-2; D is unresolved. V was trimmed by 5 bases and J by 6 bases, leaving 4 bases between them. This CDR3 comprises 10 residues. Germline-derived CDR1 and CDR2 are SGHAT and FQNNGV. CDR3 residues: CASSPNGYTF. As DNA, the CDR3 is TGTGCCAGCAGCCCAAATGGCTACACCTTC. Variable domain in full (rest from reference TRBV11-2 and TRBJ1-2): EAGVAQSPRYKIIEKRQSVAFWCNPISGHATLYWYQQILGQGPKLLIQFQNNGVVDDSQLPKDRFSAERLKGVDSTLKIQPAKLEDSAVYLCASSPNGYTFGSGTRLTVV.

The CDR3 nucleotides are TGCGCCAGCAGCCAAGAATGGGGGGGACCAATCCAAGAGACCCAGTACTTC. This translates into CASSQEWGGPIQETQYF. The chain recombines TRBV4-3 with TRBJ2-5; 7 bases are a match to TRBD2. The V gene end was trimmed by 0 bases and the J gene end by 1 base; junction bases not matched to a gene: 8. Germline CDR1 is LGHNA and CDR2 is YSLEER. The CDR3 extends over 17 amino acids.

The chain uses TRBV29-1 and TRBJ2-2; 7 bases are shared with TRBD1. CDR1 SQVTM and CDR2 ANQGSEA come from the germline V gene. This CDR3 has 14 residues. J was trimmed by 0 bases and V by 2 bases; bases with no gene match: 0. Written as DNA, the CDR3 is TGCAGCGTTGAACAGGGGGCGAACACCGGGGAGCTGTTTTTT. Translating it yields CSVEQGANTGELFF.

Only a few counts were recorded for this clone. The CDR3 reads CASSLDSQPQHF. The CDR3 nucleotides are TGTGCCAGCAGCTTAGACAGTCAGCCCCAGCATTTT. The chain recombines TRBV7-9 with TRBJ1-5; no clear D. V dropped 1 base and J dropped 6 bases, with 4 bases sitting between them. Germline CDR1 is SEHNR and CDR2 is FQNEAQ (reference sequence). The length of the CDR3 is 12 residues.

Many counts were recorded for this clone. The chain joins TRBV5-1 to TRBJ1-1, with D possibly matching TRBD1 (6 bases). The V end lost 0 bases, the J end lost 4 bases, and 10 bases lay between the germline ends. This CDR3 has 14 residues. Germline CDR1 is SGHRS and CDR2 is YFSETQ. The DNA for the CDR3 is TGCGCCAGCAGCTTGGAGGGGGTGGTCACTGAAGCTTTCTTT. Translated: CASSLEGVVTEAFF.

In this sample, this clone turned up a few times. The CDR3 spells CASSRGTRSGELFF. DNA for the CDR3: TGTGCCAGCAGCCGGGGGACTAGATCCGGGGAGCTGTTTTTT. This chain uses TRBV11-1 with TRBJ2-2, with 8 nucleotides matching TRBD2. The CDR3 consists of 14 residues. Trimming at V came to 5 bases and at J to 6 bases, leaving 5 bases not matched to a gene. In germline, CDR1 is SGHAT, CDR2 FQDESV (reference sequence).

The rearrangement joins TRBV7-8 to TRBJ2-5, with a weak D call TRBD1 (6 bases). The CDR3 loop spans 16 amino acids. V gave up 5 bases and J gave up 2 bases, with 18 bases separating them. Per germline, CDR1 SGHVS and CDR2 FQNEAQ. CDR3 sequence reads: CASSPNRDASQETQYF. CDR3 in DNA: TGTGCCAGCAGCCCTAACAGGGATGCTAGTCAAGAGACCCAGTACTTC.

The table lists this clone with a few counts. The J gene is TRBJ2-7, the V gene TRBV28, with TRBD1 matching 8 bases. The J segment lost 3 bases and the V segment lost 5 bases, leaving 6 bases of the junction unmatched. CDR3 length equals 14 residues. Germline CDR1 reads MDHEN; CDR2 reads SYDVKM. CDR3 in DNA: TGTGCCAGCAGTGGGGGACAGGTTAACTACGAGCAGTACTTC. Translated, it gives CASSGGQVNYEQYF.

This chain connects TRBV6-5 to TRBJ2-7, with no clear D. Trimming stripped 0 bases from V and 4 bases from J, with 7 bases between. CDR3 size: 13 residues. Germline V gene lookup returns CDR1 MNHEY and CDR2 SVGAGI. The CDR3 bases are TGTGCCAGCAGTTACTCGAGGCGTTACGAGCAGTACTTC. The encoded protein is CASSYSRRYEQYF.

The chain employs TRBV9 and TRBJ2-3; D gene ambiguous. The CDR3 extends over 15 amino acids. Germline assignment: CDR1 SGDLS and CDR2 YYNGEE. With 0 bases removed from V and 2 bases from J, the gap between germline ends came to 10 bases. CDR3 loop: CASSVGLEPTDTQYF. For the CDR3, the DNA is TGTGCCAGCAGCGTAGGGCTAGAGCCCACAGATACGCAGTATTTT.

CDR3 in amino acids: CASSYTENTEAFF. CDR3 sequence (DNA): TGTGCCAGCAGTTACACAGAGAACACTGAAGCTTTCTTT. V usage is TRBV7-9 and J usage is TRBJ1-1; D call uncertain. Per the germline V gene, CDR1 is SEHNR and CDR2 is FQNEAQ (reference sequence). This CDR3 is built from 13 residues. V lost 6 bases, J lost 1 base, and 9 bases lay in between. The full variable domain, completed using reference TRBV7-9 and TRBJ1-1, is DTGVSQNPRHKITKRGQNVTFRCDPISEHNRLYWYRQTLGQGPEFLTYFQNEAQLEKSRLLSDRFSAERPKGSFSTLEIQRTEQGDSAMYLCASSYTENTEAFFGQGTRLTVV.

This clone was detected ten times or more. The rearrangement uses TRBV30 and TRBJ2-7, with 8 bases fitting TRBD1. V lost 2 bases, J lost 0 bases, and 6 bases stayed unmatched. This CDR3 comprises 15 residues. Germline CDR1 GTSNPN, CDR2 SVGIG (reference sequence). The CDR3 reads CAWSPLGQGSYEQYF. CDR3 in DNA: TGTGCCTGGAGTCCACTTGGACAGGGCTCCTACGAGCAGTACTTC. Based on the CDR3 plus reference TRBV30 and TRBJ2-7, the full variable domain is SQTIHQWPATLVQPVGSPLSLECTVEGTSNPNLYWYRQAAGRGLQLLFYSVGIGQISSEVPQNLSASRPQDRQFILSSKKLLLSDSGFYLCAWSPLGQGSYEQYFGPGTRLTVT.

At least ten counts were recorded for this clone. The chain uses TRBV11-3 and TRBJ2-2; D uncertain. The germline gives CDR1 SGHNT, CDR2 YENEEA. This CDR3 spans 12 amino acids. V was trimmed by 4 bases and J by 6 bases, leaving 6 bases between them. This chain's CDR3 is CASSSRAGELFF. The CDR3 region has the DNA TGTGCCAGCAGCTCTCGCGCCGGGGAGCTGTTTTTT.

This clone was counted between two and nine times. V usage is TRBV5-1 and J usage is TRBJ2-5, with 11 bases matching TRBD1. V was pared by 4 bases and J by 5 bases, with 4 bases of the junction left unmatched. The V gene's germline CDR1 is SGHRS and CDR2 YFSETQ. The CDR3 spans 14 residues. In DNA, the CDR3 is TGCGCCAGCAGCCGGACAGGGGGCGGGGAGACCCAGTACTTC. Translation: CASSRTGGGETQYF.

In nucleotides, the CDR3 is TGTGCCAGCAGGGACTGGAGCACAGATACGCAGTATTTT. It encodes CASRDWSTDTQYF. The chain couples TRBV25-1 to TRBJ2-3, with D possibly being TRBD2 (5 bases). CDR1 is MGHDK, CDR2 SYGVNS, per germline. CDR3 length: 13 residues. Trimming removed 6 bases from V and 0 bases from J, with 7 bases in between.

This clone turned up a few times. The chain uses TRBV14 and TRBJ2-3; D is undetermined. Germline V gene sequence: CDR1 SGHDN, CDR2 FVKESK. The V end was cut by 3 bases, the J end by 2 bases, with 6 bases between. The CDR3 loop spans 13 amino acids. CDR3 coding DNA: TGTGCCAGCAGCCAGACATCCACAGATACGCAGTATTTT. Residues: CASSQTSTDTQYF.

This clone was detected a few times. Germline and junction disagree at one end, which may indicate a read error. J is TRBJ2-4 and V is TRBV10-3; D is perhaps TRBD2 (5 bases). The CDR3 has 15 amino acids. Germline CDR1 reads ENHRY; CDR2 reads SYGVKD. The CDR3 DNA reads TGTGCCAGCAGTGGTCGGGGATGGGGCAAAAACATTCAGTACTTC. As protein: CASSGRGWGKNIQYF.

The chain carries TRBV19 and TRBJ2-6, with 7 bases lining up with TRBD1. In germline, CDR1 is LNHDA, CDR2 SQIVND (reference sequence). This CDR3 spans 15 amino acids. Trimming at V came to 5 bases and at J to 4 bases, leaving 5 bases not matched to a gene. The CDR3: CASSVTGAGANVLTF. DNA of the CDR3: TGTGCCAGTAGTGTCACAGGGGCCGGGGCCAACGTCCTGACTTTC.